The T cell receptor (beta chain) under discussion was sequenced for a study of cytomegalovirus exposure and HLA in healthy donors. Amplification used 60 Vbeta primers and 13 Jbeta primers. Repertoires were generated with immunoSEQ multiplex PCR, while TCRdb's copy carries only in-frame clones and drops some. This sample's table has roughly 80,000 clones. The CDR3 has 15 amino acids. The V and J ends lost 2 bases and 4 bases, in that order; junction bases with no gene match: 7. CDR1 is MNHEY and CDR2 is SVGAGI in the germline V gene. The sample consisted of PBMCs. The sequence derives from a man over 45 in good health and CMV-seropositive. The V and J genes are TRBV6-5 and TRBJ1-2; TRBD1 agrees at 7 bases. The CDR3 protein is CASSYEGGFPYGYTF. The DNA of the CDR3 is TGTGCCAGCAGTTACGAAGGGGGCTTTCCCTATGGCTACACCTTC.